Listed below are T cell receptor beta chains from one sample, sequenced in a study of T-cell memory formation after mild COVID-19. TCRdb reanalysed the 5' RACE reads using MiXCR and keeps one entry per CDR3 protein. The sample shows under 600,000 distinct CDR3 sequences, approximately 21% of them seen only once. Material for sequencing was PBMCs or a T cell subset sorted from them (not recorded which). These TCRs come from an adult woman who had mild COVID-19 (a few samples of this study predate the infection). Cell type and time point are not known. Each CDR3 is given with its conserved first and last residue. The D gene is left open where the match is weak. The size field is filled for only some rows; it gives once, few, many or a size class.

v_call	d_call	clone_size	j_call	cdr3_nt	cdr3_aa
TRBV20-1	TRBD2	few	TRBJ2-3	TGCAGGGTAGCGGGGACACTCACAGATACGCAGTATTTT	CRVAGTLTDTQYF
TRBV5-1	.	many	TRBJ1-6	TGCGCCAGCAGCCAACGGGGAAGCTCCTATAATTCACCCCTCCACTTT	CASSQRGSSYNSPLHF
TRBV6-1	.	.	TRBJ2-3	TGTGCCAGCGCACAGGGTATAGATACGCAGTATTTT	CASAQGIDTQYF
TRBV4-3	TRBD1	.	TRBJ1-4	TGCGCCAGCAGCCAAGCAGGACAGGGGATTCGGGGACTGTTTTTT	CASSQAGQGIRGLFF
TRBV30	.	few	TRBJ2-3	TGTGCCTGGAGAGGTCCGGGAGATACGCAGTATTTT	CAWRGPGDTQYF
TRBV5-6	.	few	TRBJ2-5	TGTGCCAGCAGCTTGCGTGCGACGGGGCTAGGGGAGACCCAGTACTTC	CASSLRATGLGETQYF
TRBV27	.	many	TRBJ2-1	TGTGCCAGCAGTTCCCCCGTTGGGAGCGAGCAGTTCTTC	CASSSPVGSEQFF
TRBV20-1	TRBD2	.	TRBJ2-5	TGCAGTGCTAGTCCCCGGGAGGGGCTAGCGGCACAAGAGACCCAGTACTTC	CSASPREGLAAQETQYF
TRBV24-1	.	.	TRBJ2-7	TGTGCCACCAGTGATTTGACACAACAGTACTTC	CATSDLTQQYF
TRBV24-1	.	few	TRBJ2-2	TGTGCCACCAGTGAGCGACTAAGAGGAGCCGGGGAGCTGTTTTTT	CATSERLRGAGELFF
TRBV5-1	TRBD2	.	TRBJ2-4	TGCGCCAGCAGCTGGGGACTAGCGGGGGGAGCCAAAAACATTCAGTACTTC	CASSWGLAGGAKNIQYF